This T cell receptor beta chain was sequenced during a study of T cell responses to AZD1222 COVID-19 vaccine. Study outcomes and limitations: Among spike-specific TCRs, nearly half reportedly target unmutated variant regions.

Worth noting for this clone: No antigen is known for it.

The CDR3 has 17 residues. Germline CDR1 and CDR2: SGHTA and FQGNSA. Trimming removed 0 bases from V and 4 bases from J; junction bases left unmatched: 7. Sequencing used immunoSEQ multiplex PCR; TCRdb keeps in-frame clones, though not all of them. The sample yields about 92,000 clones, 85% to 90% seen once. Sequencing was performed on peripheral blood, taken on day 0 of AZD1222 vaccination. This clonotype was obtained from an adult in good health. This chain connects TRBV7-2 to TRBJ2-7; 12 bases are shared with TRBD1. CDR3 loop: CASSLAVGTGGKYEQYF. The CDR3 DNA reads TGTGCCAGCAGCTTAGCGGTCGGGACAGGGGGCAAGTACGAGCAGTACTTC.